These 17 T cell receptor beta chains originate from one sample sequenced in a study of technical replicates of blood from several donors. TCRdb's copy holds only in-frame clones and misses some; the assay was immunoSEQ multiplex PCR. The sample shows under 70,000 clones, just over 85% of them seen only once. Sequencing was done on a sample of PBMCs. The receptor set was obtained from a human donor in good health. Some clones in this sample may be carry-over from other donors' samples.

By share, this clone counts as medium-sized (0.01 to 0.1%). This chain connects TRBV6-4 to TRBJ2-3; the match to TRBD2 covers 11 bases. This CDR3 has 16 amino acids. Germline V gives CDR1 MRHNA, CDR2 SNTAGT. Trimming took 4 bases from V and 2 from J; bases not matched to a gene: 5. This chain's CDR3 is CASSVGTSGHTDTQYF. The CDR3 DNA sequence: TGTGCCAGCAGTGTAGGGACTAGCGGCCACACAGATACGCAGTATTTT.

This CDR3 reads CAWSDPSTGRSTEAFF. The CDR3 nucleotides read TGTGCCTGGAGTGACCCTTCGACAGGGCGATCCACTGAAGCTTTCTTT. V gene TRBV30 combines with J gene TRBJ1-1; 7 nucleotides line up with TRBD1. Germline values: CDR1 GTSNPN, CDR2 SVGIG (reference sequence). This CDR3 is built from 16 residues. After removal of 1 base from V and 4 bases from J, the junction contained 12 bases not matched to a gene.

The chain joins TRBV6-6 to TRBJ2-5; 7 bases map to TRBD2. This CDR3 spans 14 amino acids. The junction had 15 bases not matched to a gene; V was cut back by 3 bases and J by 14 bases. The germline V gene has CDR1 MNHNY and CDR2 SVGAGI (reference sequence). DNA for the CDR3: TGTGCCAGCAGTTATAATGACTTCCCAGCGGGGAGTTACTTC. It yields the protein CASSYNDFPAGSYF.

V usage is TRBV6-1 and J usage is TRBJ2-7; 7 bases are shared with TRBD2. The trim removed 6 bases at V and 2 bases at J, leaving 7 bases unmatched. The germline V gene has CDR1 MNHNS and CDR2 SASEGT. CDR3 length: 14 residues. Here the CDR3 reads CASRITRGAYEQYF. DNA of the CDR3: TGTGCCAGCAGAATCACCCGGGGGGCCTACGAGCAGTACTTC.

V gene TRBV4-2 combines with J gene TRBJ2-3; 7 bases are a match to TRBD2. The CDR3 has 16 amino acids. With V trimmed by 5 bases and J by 0 bases, 8 bases remained unmatched. The V gene's germline CDR1 is LGHNA and CDR2 YNFKEQ. Here the CDR3 reads CASSSRGGPSTDTQYF. In nucleotides, the CDR3 is TGTGCCAGCAGCTCCCGGGGAGGGCCTAGCACAGATACGCAGTATTTT.

V usage is TRBV9 and J usage is TRBJ2-7, with D perhaps matching TRBD2 (5 bases). The CDR3 runs 15 residues. The V gene's germline CDR1 is SGDLS and CDR2 YYNGEE. Trimming took 0 bases from V and 3 from J, leaving 13 bases between them. The CDR3 sequence: CASSVGGSAIYEQYF. The CDR3 bases are TGTGCCAGCAGCGTAGGAGGTAGCGCCATCTACGAGCAGTACTTC. The complete variable domain, with remaining parts taken from reference TRBV9 and TRBJ2-7, reads DSGVTQTPKHLITATGQRVTLRCSPRSGDLSVYWYQQSLDQGLQFLIQYYNGEERAKGNILERFSAQQFPDLHSELNLSSLELGDSALYFCASSVGGSAIYEQYFGPGTRLTVT.

The V gene is TRBV12-5, the J gene TRBJ1-3; tentatively, D is TRBD1 (6 bases). This CDR3 spans 13 amino acids. Trimming removed 1 base from V and 8 bases from J, with 9 bases in between. Per germline, CDR1 LGHNT and CDR2 FRNRAP. The chain's CDR3 is CASGLGGGDTIYF. The CDR3 region has the DNA TGTGCTAGTGGTTTGGGGGGGGGCGACACCATATATTTT.

The V call is TRBV2, the J call TRBJ2-7, with D possibly matching TRBD1 (5 bases). Germline loops: CDR1 SNHLY, CDR2 FYNNEI. CDR3 length: 14 residues. V gave up 1 base and J gave up 4 bases, with 11 bases separating them. The CDR3 nucleotides read TGTGCCAGCAGTGAAGGGGGCGCCGGTTACGAGCAGTACTTC. Its protein product is CASSEGGAGYEQYF. Filled out from reference TRBV2 and TRBJ2-7, the complete variable domain reads EPEVTQTPSHQVTQMGQEVILRCVPISNHLYFYWYRQILGQKVEFLVSFYNNEISEKSEIFDDQFSVERPDGSNFTLKIRSTKLEDSAMYFCASSEGGAGYEQYFGPGTRLTVT.

The V gene is TRBV4-2, the J gene TRBJ1-2, with unresolved D. V gave up 2 bases and J gave up 3 bases, with 13 bases separating them. Germline CDR1 LGHNA, CDR2 YNFKEQ. This CDR3 region has 15 residues. CDR3 DNA: TGTGCCAGCAGCCAAAGTGGAGAAAGTCACTATGGCTACACCTTC. Translating gives CASSQSGESHYGYTF.

This clone showed up just once. The chain has TRBV23-1 and TRBJ2-2; the match to TRBD2 covers 7 bases. TRBV23-1 is identified as an open reading frame with a role that is uncertain. The CDR3 is 16 amino acids. The trim removed 0 bases at V and 1 base at J, leaving 2 bases unmatched. In DNA, the CDR3 is TGCGCCAGCAGTCAATCAAAGCGGGAGAACACCGGGGAGCTGTTTTTT. It encodes CASSQSKRENTGELFF.

This clone appeared a single time. CDR3 in DNA: TGTGCCAGCAGCGTACAGGGTCCAGATACGCAGTATTTT. Amino acids: CASSVQGPDTQYF. The rearrangement links TRBV7-2 to TRBJ2-3, with D possibly matching TRBD1 (6 bases). This CDR3 is 13 amino acids long. Trimming removed 5 bases at V and 4 bases at J, with 10 bases between. CDR1 and CDR2 from the germline V gene are SGHTA and FQGNSA.

This chain joins TRBV19 and TRBJ1-5; D is unclear. CDR3 size: 13 residues. V dropped 7 bases and J dropped 7 bases, with 14 bases sitting between them. The germline CDR1 and CDR2 sequences are LNHDA and SQIVND (reference sequence). The CDR3 here is CASKGVSGQPQHF. CDR3 in DNA: TGTGCCAGTAAGGGCGTTTCGGGGCAGCCCCAGCATTTT.

The chain joins TRBV30 to TRBJ1-6; a weak D match, TRBD1 (6 bases). Deletions cut 2 bases from V and 7 bases from J, with 21 bases between. This CDR3 has 17 residues. The germline gives CDR1 GTSNPN, CDR2 SVGIG (reference sequence). The CDR3, as DNA: TGTGCCTGGAGTCAGGAGAACTACAGGGCTGGGAATTCACCCCTCCACTTT. Amino acids: CAWSQENYRAGNSPLHF.

The chain joins TRBV4-1 to TRBJ1-1; TRBD1 is a possible D gene (6 bases). The V end was cut by 0 bases, the J end by 0 bases, with 11 bases between. Germline V lookup: CDR1 MGHRA, CDR2 YSYEKL. The CDR3 loop spans 16 amino acids. CDR3 sequence: CASSQDFRDMNTEAFF. The CDR3 nucleotides are TGCGCCAGCAGCCAAGATTTCAGGGACATGAACACTGAAGCTTTCTTT.

This chain connects TRBV7-2 to TRBJ2-1; 16 nucleotides agree with TRBD2. V gave up 4 bases and J gave up 9 bases; unmatched junction bases: 6. Germline assignment: CDR1 SGHTA and CDR2 FQGNSA. The CDR3 is made up of 16 amino acids. The DNA of the CDR3 is TGTGCCAGCAGCTCGGGGACTAGCGGGGGGGCAGGTGAGCAGTTCTTC. Encoded protein: CASSSGTSGGAGEQFF. Complete variable domain (other parts from reference TRBV7-2 and TRBJ2-1): GAGVSQSPSNKVTEKGKDVELRCDPISGHTALYWYRQSLGQGLEFLIYFQGNSAPDKSGLPSDRFSAERTGGSVSTLTIQRTQQEDSAVYLCASSSGTSGGAGEQFFGPGTRLTVL.

The chain is built from TRBV7-9 and TRBJ1-6, with TRBD1 identical over 10 bases. CDR3 size: 13 residues. Trimming cost V 8 bases and J 9 bases; bases outside gene matches: 4. CDR1 and CDR2 from the germline V gene are SEHNR and FQNEAQ (reference sequence). CDR3 amino acids: CASVGQGVSPLHF. CDR3 in DNA: TGTGCCAGCGTAGGACAGGGGGTTTCACCCCTCCACTTT.

The V call is TRBV7-9, the J call TRBJ2-7; TRBD1 agrees at 9 bases. Germline-derived CDR1 and CDR2 are SEHNR and FQNEAQ (reference sequence). The CDR3 sequence is 14 residues long. The V and J ends lost 5 bases and 3 bases, in that order; junction bases with no gene match: 5. CDR3 sequence: CASSRGQGHYEQYF. The DNA of the CDR3 is TGTGCCAGCAGCCGGGGACAGGGCCACTACGAGCAGTACTTC.